Presented here are 25 T cell receptor beta chains from one specimen sequenced in a study of shared clonotypes between healthy human individuals. Repertoires were generated with immunoSEQ multiplex PCR, while TCRdb's copy carries only in-frame clones and drops some. The sample consists of about 2,500,000 clones, approximately 90% of them appearing once. What was sequenced was naive CD4+ T cells sorted from blood. The subset was: CD45RA+ positively selected. The receptors were sampled from a young man in good health.

V gene TRBV7-9 combines with J gene TRBJ2-3; D uncertain. This CDR3 has 15 amino acids. Germline V gene data show CDR1 as SEHNR and CDR2 as FQNEAQ (reference sequence). V gave up 0 bases and J gave up 4 bases, with 11 bases separating them. This chain's CDR3 is CASSLALIASDTQYF. DNA for the CDR3: TGTGCCAGCAGCTTAGCTCTGATAGCCTCAGATACGCAGTATTTT.

The genes are TRBV29-1 and TRBJ1-1, with unresolved D. From germline, CDR1 is SQVTM and CDR2 ANQGSEA. CDR3 size: 13 residues. V was trimmed by 5 bases and J by 0 bases, leaving 10 bases between them. The DNA for the CDR3 is TGCAGCGTTAGGGTCAACATGAACACTGAAGCTTTCTTT. It codes for CSVRVNMNTEAFF.

The chain uses TRBV19 and TRBJ1-6; D not certain. This CDR3 is 14 amino acids long. V was clipped by 3 bases and J by 7 bases, with 10 bases between them. Germline CDR1 LNHDA, CDR2 SQIVND (reference sequence). CDR3 in DNA: TGTGCCAGTAGTATTGGGCTGTCAAATTCACCCCTCCACTTT. Residues: CASSIGLSNSPLHF.

V usage is TRBV11-2 and J usage is TRBJ1-2; no firm D call. Trimming took off 5 bases at V and 2 bases at J, with 15 bases between the two ends. Germline lookup yields CDR1 SGHAT and CDR2 FQNNGV. The CDR3 has 15 amino acids. CDR3 bases: TGTGCCAGCAGCACTATCCCGACACAGAACTATGGCTACACCTTC. It is translated as CASSTIPTQNYGYTF.

The rearrangement uses TRBV4-3 and TRBJ2-3; 9 positions agree with TRBD1. Germline V gene data show CDR1 as LGHNA and CDR2 as YSLEER. The CDR3 is made up of 16 amino acids. The V segment lost 4 bases and the J segment 3 bases; nucleotides outside the gene matches: 8. CDR3 in amino acids: CASSPDRGRSTDTQYF. Written as DNA, the CDR3 is TGCGCCAGCAGCCCGGACAGGGGACGGTCGACAGATACGCAGTATTTT.

The rearrangement links TRBV28 to TRBJ2-1, with D possibly being TRBD2 (5 bases). The CDR3 spans 13 residues. Germline CDR1 is MDHEN and CDR2 is SYDVKM. Trimming cost V 5 bases and J 6 bases, with 11 bases left between them. The DNA of the CDR3 is TGTGCCAGCAGTGCTATGGACTTCAATGAGCAGTTCTTC. Amino acid sequence: CASSAMDFNEQFF.

V and J are TRBV9 and TRBJ2-3; a possible D gene is TRBD2 (5 bases). The CDR3 contains 17 residues. Germline V gene lookup returns CDR1 SGDLS and CDR2 YYNGEE. V lost 4 bases and J lost 9, with 27 bases in between. The CDR3 DNA reads as TGTGCCAGCAGCCAACATACGTGGGAGAAGAGAGCGGACACGCAGTATTTT. The encoded protein is CASSQHTWEKRADTQYF.

The chain recombines TRBV6-1 with TRBJ1-6; 12 positions match TRBD1. The germline gives CDR1 MNHNS, CDR2 SASEGT. There are 15 residues in the CDR3. Unmatched junction bases numbered 6, after V lost 6 bases and J lost 9 bases. DNA for the CDR3: TGTGCCAGCAGAGGTTGGGACAGGGGGCCTTCACCCCTCCACTTT. This translates into CASRGWDRGPSPLHF.

The chain recombines TRBV4-3 with TRBJ2-5, with 9 bases matching TRBD2. There are 16 residues in the CDR3. V shed 1 base, J shed 5 bases, and the junction held 8 bases outside the gene matches. Germline CDR1 is LGHNA and CDR2 is YSLEER. The DNA for the CDR3 is TGCGCCAGCAGCCAAGGAGATAGCGGGAGCCGTGAGACCCAGTACTTC. Its protein product is CASSQGDSGSRETQYF.

This chain uses TRBV29-1 with TRBJ1-3; D gene unclear. This CDR3 region has 13 residues. From germline, CDR1 is SQVTM and CDR2 ANQGSEA. Trimming took 4 bases from V and 7 from J, leaving 14 bases between them. The CDR3 sequence is CSVGGLEVNTIYF. The CDR3 coding sequence is TGCAGCGTTGGAGGGCTGGAGGTGAACACCATATATTTT.

V gene TRBV6-6 combines with J gene TRBJ1-1; 7 bases fit TRBD1. The CDR3 covers 14 residues. Germline CDR1 is MNHNY and CDR2 is SVGAGI (reference sequence). The ends lost 6 bases at V and 0 bases at J; junction bases unmatched: 4. This CDR3 reads CASRRDSMNTEAFF. The CDR3 DNA follows: TGTGCCAGCAGACGGGACAGCATGAACACTGAAGCTTTCTTT.

This rearrangement joins TRBV7-9 to TRBJ2-7; D not certain. CDR3 length: 11 residues. V was cut by 0 bases and J by 12 bases, with 9 bases left in between. The V gene's germline CDR1 is SEHNR and CDR2 FQNEAQ (reference sequence). CDR3 sequence: CASSLALIRYF. DNA of the CDR3: TGTGCCAGCAGCTTAGCGCTGATCCGGTACTTC.

The chain carries TRBV30 and TRBJ1-5; D not certain. Germline CDR1 and CDR2: GTSNPN and SVGIG (reference sequence). The CDR3 is 13 amino acids. Between the trimmed V and J ends, which lost 4 bases and 2 bases, there was a span of 9 bases. CDR3 sequence reads: CAWTGNGNQPQHF. CDR3 DNA: TGTGCCTGGACCGGGAACGGCAATCAGCCCCAGCATTTT. The full variable domain, its missing parts supplied by reference TRBV30 and TRBJ1-5, is SQTIHQWPATLVQPVGSPLSLECTVEGTSNPNLYWYRQAAGRGLQLLFYSVGIGQISSEVPQNLSASRPQDRQFILSSKKLLLSDSGFYLCAWTGNGNQPQHFGDGTRLSIL.

The gene calls are TRBV5-5 and TRBJ1-6; 7 nucleotides match TRBD1. The CDR3 length is 14 residues. Germline CDR1 SGHKS, CDR2 YYEKEE (reference sequence). After removal of 4 bases from V and 7 bases from J, the junction contained 5 bases not matched to a gene. In DNA form, the CDR3 reads TGTGCCAGCAGCCGGGACAGTGGGAATTCACCCCTCCACTTT. Its translation: CASSRDSGNSPLHF. The full variable domain, in which reference TRBV5-5 and TRBJ1-6 provide the parts outside the CDR3, is DAGVTQSPTHLIKTRGQQVTLRCSPISGHKSVSWYQQVLGQGPQFIFQYYEKEERGRGNFPDRFSARQFPNYSSELNVNALLLGDSALYLCASSRDSGNSPLHFGNGTRLTVT.

This rearrangement joins TRBV19 to TRBJ1-4, with D possibly being TRBD1 (5 bases). The germline V gene encodes CDR1 LNHDA and CDR2 SQIVND (reference sequence). This CDR3 has 13 residues. Trimming pared 7 bases from V and 4 bases from J, leaving 10 bases between. The CDR3 coding sequence is TGTGCCAGTATAGACAGCTATAATGAAAAACTGTTTTTT. It specifies CASIDSYNEKLFF.

This chain joins TRBV4-1 and TRBJ2-2; D ambiguous. V gave up 5 bases and J gave up 5 bases, with 12 bases separating them. CDR1 MGHRA and CDR2 YSYEKL come from the germline V gene. The CDR3 has 14 amino acids. CDR3 in amino acids: CASSSRTDTGELFF. The DNA of the CDR3 is TGCGCCAGCAGCTCACGTACAGATACCGGGGAGCTGTTTTTT.

This rearrangement joins TRBV18 to TRBJ2-4, with D maybe TRBD2 (6 bases). V gave up 4 bases and J gave up 0 bases, with 7 bases separating them. The CDR3 loop spans 14 amino acids. Germline lookup yields CDR1 KGHSH and CDR2 LQKENI. CDR3 residues: CASSLGGAKNIQYF. The CDR3 nucleotides read TGTGCCAGCTCACTGGGGGGAGCCAAAAACATTCAGTACTTC.

The chain has TRBV19 and TRBJ1-6; 7 nucleotides match TRBD1. With 5 bases clipped from V and 9 bases from J, the junction kept 13 bases outside the gene matches. The CDR3 loop spans 16 amino acids. Per germline, CDR1 LNHDA and CDR2 SQIVND (reference sequence). The CDR3, as DNA: TGTGCCAGTAGTCCCCTCGCCGGGGACAGAGCTTCACCCCTCCACTTT. Translation gives CASSPLAGDRASPLHF. Together with reference TRBV19 and TRBJ1-6, the CDR3 gives the full variable domain: DGGITQSPKYLFRKEGQNVTLSCEQNLNHDAMYWYRQDPGQGLRLIYYSQIVNDFQKGDIAEGYSVSREKKESFPLTVTSAQKNPTAFYLCASSPLAGDRASPLHFGNGTRLTVT.

V is TRBV5-1 and J is TRBJ2-3, with 9 bases aligning to TRBD2. With 4 bases clipped from V and 2 bases from J, the junction kept 8 bases outside the gene matches. CDR3 length equals 16 residues. Germline V CDR1 and CDR2: SGHRS, YFSETQ. DNA for the CDR3: TGCGCCAGCAGCATTTCCGGGACTAGCCACACAGATACGCAGTATTTT. This codes for CASSISGTSHTDTQYF.

The J gene is TRBJ1-2, the V gene TRBV5-4; 7 nucleotides align to TRBD1. CDR3 length equals 16 residues. With V trimmed by 5 bases and J by 0 bases, 10 bases remained unmatched. Germline V CDR1 and CDR2: SGHNT, YYREEE (reference sequence). The CDR3 region is CASSLGQDLSNYGYTF. In DNA, the CDR3 is TGTGCCAGCAGTCTAGGACAGGATCTATCTAACTATGGCTACACCTTC.

The chain joins TRBV5-1 to TRBJ2-3; D is perhaps TRBD2 (7 bases). The CDR3 runs 17 residues. Germline assignment: CDR1 SGHRS and CDR2 YFSETQ. The V end lost 6 bases, the J end lost 0 bases, and 20 bases lay between the germline ends. CDR3 DNA sequence: TGCGCCAGCACCAGAGGGGGGGGCTACTCTAGCACAGATACGCAGTATTTT. Translation gives CASTRGGGYSSTDTQYF.

This clone was seen just once. The sample carries other DNA sequences with the same CDR3. V gene TRBV18 combines with J gene TRBJ2-4; D remains ambiguous. Per the germline V gene, CDR1 is KGHSH and CDR2 is LQKENI. V was cut by 2 bases and J by 0 bases, with 8 bases left in between. This CDR3 contains 15 residues. The CDR3 reads CASSPGELAKNIQYF. The CDR3 nucleotides read TGTGCCAGCTCACCAGGGGAATTAGCCAAAAACATTCAGTACTTC.

This clone was found a few times. The chain recombines TRBV7-7 with TRBJ2-2, with 11 bases matching TRBD2. Germline values: CDR1 SSHAT, CDR2 FNYEAQ (reference sequence). The CDR3 runs 13 residues. The CDR3 spells CASGRAEAGELFF. CDR3 DNA: TGTGCTAGCGGGAGGGCCGAGGCCGGGGAGCTGTTTTTT.

The sample holds one count of this clone. The rearrangement links TRBV25-1 to TRBJ1-1; D unclear. This CDR3 region has 15 residues. Trimming stripped 3 bases from V and 8 bases from J, with 19 bases between. Looked up from germline, CDR1 is MGHDK and CDR2 is SYGVNS. In nucleotides, the CDR3 is TGTGCCAGCAGTGAGCCCGGAGGAGGAAAGCAAGAAGCTTTCTTT. Protein sequence: CASSEPGGGKQEAFF.

Comment on this clone: Other DNA sequences from this sample encode an identical CDR3 as well. This chain links TRBV6-5 with TRBJ2-1; 9 bases are a match to TRBD2. Unmatched junction bases numbered 2, after V lost 0 bases and J lost 2 bases. In germline, CDR1 is MNHEY, CDR2 SVGAGI. This CDR3 spans 16 amino acids. The DNA for the CDR3 is TGTGCCAGCAGTTACTCTGGCGGGAGGGCCTACAATGAGCAGTTCTTC. Translated, it gives CASSYSGGRAYNEQFF.